The 3 T cell receptor beta chains in this list originate from one sample, sequenced in a study of cytomegalovirus exposure and HLA in healthy donors. Both 60 Vbeta primers and 13 Jbeta primers went into the PCR. Measured with immunoSEQ multiplex PCR; TCRdb has only the in-frame clones, and not every one. The sample has 85,000 to 130,000 clones, nearly 80% seen once. Source material: PBMCs. These receptors were collected from a man in his 60s in good health and CMV-seropositive.

The chain couples TRBV5-4 to TRBJ1-5; TRBD1 agrees at 7 bases. The CDR3 is 16 residues long. After removal of 0 bases from V and 5 bases from J, the junction contained 8 bases not matched to a gene. Germline values: CDR1 SGHNT, CDR2 YYREEE (reference sequence). Written as DNA, the CDR3 is TGTGCCAGCAGCTTGGGGGACAGTAGGTGGGATCAGCCCCAGCATTTT. The encoded protein is CASSLGDSRWDQPQHF.

This clone was seen just once. The chain combines TRBV4-2 with TRBJ2-5, with 14 positions matching TRBD2. This CDR3 is 15 amino acids long. V was clipped by 0 bases and J by 13 bases; unmatched bases: 7. Germline V gene lookup returns CDR1 LGHNA and CDR2 YNFKEQ. The CDR3 spells CASSQDGWTSGGWYF. The CDR3 DNA sequence: TGTGCCAGCAGCCAAGATGGCTGGACTAGCGGGGGGTGGTACTTC.

The chain is built from TRBV7-8 and TRBJ2-3, with no clear D. V lost 10 bases, J lost 0 bases, and 14 bases lay in between. The germline V gene encodes CDR1 SGHVS and CDR2 FQNEAQ. The CDR3 contains 14 residues. The CDR3 coding sequence is TGTGCCACCGATACAGAGATTAGCACAGATACGCAGTATTTT. The encoded protein is CATDTEISTDTQYF.